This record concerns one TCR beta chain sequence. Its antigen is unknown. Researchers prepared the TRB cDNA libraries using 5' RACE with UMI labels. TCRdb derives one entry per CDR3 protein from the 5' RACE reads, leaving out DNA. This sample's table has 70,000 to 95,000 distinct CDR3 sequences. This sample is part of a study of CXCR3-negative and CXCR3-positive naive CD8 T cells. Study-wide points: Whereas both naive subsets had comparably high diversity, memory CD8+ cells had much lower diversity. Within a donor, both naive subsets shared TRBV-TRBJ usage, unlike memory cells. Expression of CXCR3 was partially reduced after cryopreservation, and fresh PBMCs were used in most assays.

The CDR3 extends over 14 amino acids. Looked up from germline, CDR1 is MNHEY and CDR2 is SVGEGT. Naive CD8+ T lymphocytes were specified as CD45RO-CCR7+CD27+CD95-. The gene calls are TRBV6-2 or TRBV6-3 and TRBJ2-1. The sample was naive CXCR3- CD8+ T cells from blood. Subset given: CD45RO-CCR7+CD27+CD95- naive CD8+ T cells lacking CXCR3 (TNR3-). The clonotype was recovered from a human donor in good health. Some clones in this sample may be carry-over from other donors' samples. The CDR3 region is CASSSRVGYNEQFF.